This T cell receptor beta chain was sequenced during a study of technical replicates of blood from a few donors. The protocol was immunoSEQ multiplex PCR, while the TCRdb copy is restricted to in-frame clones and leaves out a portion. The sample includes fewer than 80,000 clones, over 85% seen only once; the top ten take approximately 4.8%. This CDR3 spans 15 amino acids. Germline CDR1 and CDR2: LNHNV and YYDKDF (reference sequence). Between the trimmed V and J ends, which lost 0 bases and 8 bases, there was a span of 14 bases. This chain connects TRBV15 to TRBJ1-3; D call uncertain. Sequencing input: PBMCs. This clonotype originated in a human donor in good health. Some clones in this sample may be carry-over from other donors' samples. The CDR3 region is CATSRDYEGRDTIYF. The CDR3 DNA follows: TGTGCCACCAGCAGAGATTATGAGGGCAGAGACACCATATATTTT.